These 16 T cell receptor beta chains originate from one sample sequenced in a study of CD8 T cells in Susac syndrome. A quantity of about 0.5 to 1 ug RNA underwent reverse transcription using random hexamers. Via MiXCR, TCRdb re-called the immunoSEQ multiplex PCR reads, giving one row per CDR3 protein. The repertoire consists of around 140,000 distinct CDR3 sequences, with around 75% occurring once and the leading ten covering 0.45% to 0.6%. Sequencing was performed on CD8+ T cells from PBMCs. These receptors were obtained from a human donor with multiple sclerosis.

This chain links TRBV19 with TRBJ2-5; D may be TRBD1 (6 bases). CDR1 and CDR2 (germline): LNHDA, SQIVND (reference sequence). Trimming left V 3 bases short and J 3 bases short, with 11 bases between. The CDR3 covers 14 residues. The CDR3: CASSIDAGEETQYF. The CDR3 coding sequence is TGTGCCAGTAGTATCGACGCAGGGGAAGAGACCCAGTACTTC. The entire variable domain, with the rest obtained from reference TRBV19 and TRBJ2-5, is as follows: DGGITQSPKYLFRKEGQNVTLSCEQNLNHDAMYWYRQDPGQGLRLIYYSQIVNDFQKGDIAEGYSVSREKKESFPLTVTSAQKNPTAFYLCASSIDAGEETQYFGPGTRLLVL.

This chain's CDR3 is CSVTGGSITEAFF. CDR3 nucleotides: TGCAGCGTCACAGGGGGCTCCATCACTGAAGCTTTCTTT. The chain uses TRBV29-1 and TRBJ1-1, with 9 bases that match TRBD1. This CDR3 contains 13 residues. Germline V gene data show CDR1 as SQVTM and CDR2 as ANQGSEA. Trimming took 6 bases from V and 4 from J; bases not matched to a gene: 6.

This chain connects TRBV6-5 to TRBJ2-7; no reliable D call. Germline-derived CDR1 and CDR2 are MNHEY and SVGAGI. Between the trimmed V and J ends, which lost 4 bases and 2 bases, there was a span of 18 bases. This CDR3 region has 16 residues. The CDR3 DNA reads TGTGCCAGCAGTTCCTCCCGGGTCTCTCGTGCCTACGAGCAGTACGTC. It codes for CASSSSRVSRAYEQYV.

V usage is TRBV24-1 and J usage is TRBJ2-5; 10 positions match TRBD1. From germline, CDR1 is KGHDR and CDR2 SFDVKD. The length of the CDR3 is 15 residues. The J segment lost 2 bases and the V segment lost 4 bases, leaving 3 bases of the junction unmatched. The CDR3 sequence: CATSDRTGGQETQYF. The CDR3 nucleotides are TGTGCCACCAGTGACAGGACAGGGGGGCAAGAGACCCAGTACTTC.

The chain has TRBV14 and TRBJ2-2, with 8 bases aligning to TRBD1. Germline assignment: CDR1 SGHDN and CDR2 FVKESK. V shed 1 base and J 6 bases; nucleotides not matched to a gene: 10. The CDR3 has 17 amino acids. This CDR3 is CASSQARGRGLAGELFF. CDR3 DNA: TGTGCCAGCAGCCAAGCACGGGGCAGGGGGCTCGCCGGGGAGCTGTTTTTT.

The rearrangement uses TRBV5-6 and TRBJ1-4; 9 bases match TRBD1. V shed 3 bases and J 8 bases; nucleotides not matched to a gene: 8. Germline-derived CDR1 and CDR2 are SGHDT and YYEEEE. The CDR3 consists of 15 residues. CDR3 in amino acids: CASSYGQGMGEKLFF. CDR3 nucleotides: TGTGCCAGCAGCTACGGACAGGGGATGGGCGAAAAACTGTTTTTT.

This clonotype came up a few times. V gene TRBV9 combines with J gene TRBJ2-1; tentatively, D is TRBD1 (5 bases). Trimming removed 1 base at V and 6 bases at J, with 5 bases between. CDR1 is SGDLS and CDR2 is YYNGEE in the germline V gene. The CDR3 extends over 12 amino acids. CDR3 nucleotides: TGTGCCAGCAGCGTAACAGGCAATGAGCAGTTCTTC. It codes for CASSVTGNEQFF. The complete variable domain, with remaining parts taken from reference TRBV9 and TRBJ2-1, reads DSGVTQTPKHLITATGQRVTLRCSPRSGDLSVYWYQQSLDQGLQFLIQYYNGEERAKGNILERFSAQQFPDLHSELNLSSLELGDSALYFCASSVTGNEQFFGPGTRLTVL.

The rearrangement uses TRBV6-1 and TRBJ1-5, with D unresolved. The CDR3 covers 17 residues. V shed 4 bases and J shed 6 bases, with 22 bases lying between them. CDR1 and CDR2 from the germline V gene are MNHNS and SASEGT. The CDR3 DNA follows: TGTGCCAGCAGTGCCCCCCTCTTAGGCACAGCGGGTCAGCCCCAGCATTTT. Protein sequence: CASSAPLLGTAGQPQHF.

V and J are TRBV5-8 and TRBJ2-7; possibly TRBD1 or TRBD2 for D (5 bases each). This CDR3 has 14 amino acids. V lost 4 bases to trimming and J lost 1 base, with 12 bases between them. Germline V gene lookup returns CDR1 SGHTS and CDR2 YDEGEE. This CDR3 reads CASSLWDGSYEQYV. CDR3 DNA: TGTGCCAGCAGCCTTTGGGACGGATCCTACGAGCAGTACGTC.

The chain couples TRBV2 to TRBJ1-1, with unresolved D. The V gene lost 2 bases and the J gene lost 1 base, with 11 bases spanning the gap. CDR1 and CDR2 (germline): SNHLY, FYNNEI. CDR3 size: 15 residues. In nucleotides, the CDR3 is TGTGCCAGCAGTGAATGGGGAGTTACGAACACTGAAGCTTTCTTT. Its protein product is CASSEWGVTNTEAFF.

The V gene is TRBV2, the J gene TRBJ2-3, with 10 bases fitting TRBD2. V dropped 6 bases and J dropped 10; count of bases not matched to a gene: 19. This CDR3 spans 17 amino acids. Germline V CDR1 and CDR2: SNHLY, FYNNEI. The CDR3: CASRGPSGGGAMDAQYF. CDR3 bases: TGTGCCAGCAGGGGCCCTAGCGGGGGAGGCGCCATGGATGCGCAGTATTTT.

This clonotype was seen more than once but under ten times. The chain couples TRBV7-2 to TRBJ1-1; no firm D call. The CDR3 sequence is 13 residues long. The germline CDR1 and CDR2 sequences are SGHTA and FQGNSA. V lost 3 bases and J 5 bases, leaving 10 bases between the germline ends. CDR3: CASSFFGRTEAFF. The DNA of the CDR3 is TGTGCCAGCAGCTTCTTTGGTAGGACTGAAGCTTTCTTT. Combining the CDR3 with reference TRBV7-2 and TRBJ1-1 gives the whole variable domain GAGVSQSPSNKVTEKGKDVELRCDPISGHTALYWYRQSLGQGLEFLIYFQGNSAPDKSGLPSDRFSAERTGGSVSTLTIQRTQQEDSAVYLCASSFFGRTEAFFGQGTRLTVV.

About this clonotype itself: The germline gene is not matched at one end of the junction; a read error may be the cause. J is TRBJ2-2 and V is TRBV7-9; D is perhaps TRBD2 (6 bases). In germline, CDR1 is SEHNR, CDR2 FQNEAQ (reference sequence). The CDR3 runs to 14 residues. The DNA for the CDR3 is TGTGCCAGCAGCCCTAGCGCTAACACCAGGGAGCTGTTTTTT. This codes for CASSPSANTRELFF.

This rearrangement joins TRBV7-9 to TRBJ1-3; D call uncertain. Germline CDR1 reads SEHNR; CDR2 reads FQNEAQ (reference sequence). This CDR3 spans 12 amino acids. V gave up 11 bases and J gave up 4 bases, with 12 bases separating them. The CDR3 nucleotides are TGTGCCTGCGGGGAGCAAGGAAACACCATATATTTT. The encoded protein is CACGEQGNTIYF.

V gene TRBV4-1 combines with J gene TRBJ1-4; maybe TRBD1 (5 bases). The ends were cut back, 2 bases at V and 5 bases at J, with 12 bases in the middle. CDR1 MGHRA and CDR2 YSYEKL come from the germline V gene. The CDR3 has 15 amino acids. The CDR3: CASSQTGTLNEKLFF. The DNA for the CDR3 is TGCGCCAGCAGCCAAACCGGGACCCTAAATGAAAAACTGTTTTTT.

V gene TRBV24-1 combines with J gene TRBJ1-5; D is unresolved. This CDR3 region has 15 residues. The germline gives CDR1 KGHDR, CDR2 SFDVKD. The V and J ends lost 4 bases and 0 bases respectively, with 9 bases between them. CDR3 region: CATSDRRFSNQPQHF. In DNA, the CDR3 is TGTGCCACCAGTGACCGCAGGTTTAGCAATCAGCCCCAGCATTTT.